Listed here are 8 T cell receptor beta chains from one sample, sequenced in a study of blood T cell repertoires in COVID-19. The repertoire was sequenced with immunoSEQ multiplex PCR; TCRdb's copy has only in-frame clones and lacks some. The sample has roughly 230,000 clones, roughly 84% seen once; the top ten hold more than 0.75%. Sequencing was performed on peripheral blood. The receptors were gathered from a man in his forties with acute or convalescent COVID-19.

V gene TRBV7-6 combines with J gene TRBJ2-1; TRBD2 matches 10 bases. Germline trimming cut 4 bases from V and 4 bases from J; bases unmatched to any gene: 7. CDR3 size: 16 residues. CDR1 is SGHVS, CDR2 FNYEAQ, per germline. The CDR3 bases are TGTGCCAGCAGCTCGGAAGCGGGGGGGTCGTACAATGAGCAGTTCTTC. It encodes CASSSEAGGSYNEQFF.

This clone was recorded once. Different DNA sequences within this sample yield the same CDR3. V is TRBV3-1 (or the pseudogene TRBV3-2) and J is TRBJ1-1; unclear D gene. V gave up 0 bases and J gave up 1 base, with 6 bases separating them. This CDR3 has 14 residues. Germline V gene data show CDR1 as LGHDT and CDR2 as YNNKEL (reference sequence). The CDR3 coding sequence is TGTGCCAGCAGCCAAGAAGGAGGGAACACTGAAGCTTTCTTT. It translates to CASSQEGGNTEAFF.

In this sample, this clone turned up a few times. The chain has TRBV29-1 and TRBJ1-4; D not resolved. V was cut by 6 bases and J by 4 bases, with 9 bases left in between. The V gene's germline CDR1 is SQVTM and CDR2 ANQGSEA. The CDR3 is 12 residues long. CDR3 sequence (DNA): TGCAGCGTCGGGAAATATAATGAAAAACTGTTTTTT. Translating gives CSVGKYNEKLFF.

Only a few counts were recorded for this clone. The V gene is TRBV7-8, the J gene TRBJ2-5, with 13 bases aligning to TRBD2. The CDR3 is made up of 17 amino acids. Trimming cost V 3 bases and J 5 bases; bases outside gene matches: 9. Germline CDR1 is SGHVS and CDR2 is FQNEAQ. The CDR3, as DNA: TGTGCCAGCAGCTTCGTACTAGCGGGGGGGCCAGCTGAGACCCAGTACTTC. Protein sequence: CASSFVLAGGPAETQYF.

This chain uses TRBV19 with TRBJ1-1; TRBD1 agrees at 7 bases. This CDR3 contains 13 residues. The trim removed 5 bases at V and 4 bases at J, leaving 4 bases unmatched. Germline CDR1 LNHDA, CDR2 SQIVND (reference sequence). DNA for the CDR3: TGTGCCAGTAGTCGTCAGGGGGGCACTGAAGCTTTCTTT. Protein: CASSRQGGTEAFF. Variable domain in full (rest from reference TRBV19 and TRBJ1-1): DGGITQSPKYLFRKEGQNVTLSCEQNLNHDAMYWYRQDPGQGLRLIYYSQIVNDFQKGDIAEGYSVSREKKESFPLTVTSAQKNPTAFYLCASSRQGGTEAFFGQGTRLTVV.

The chain's CDR3 is CASSQDPRGEGTDTQYF. In DNA, the CDR3 is TGTGCCAGCAGCCAAGATCCCCGGGGAGAGGGCACAGATACGCAGTATTTT. The chain is built from TRBV3-1 (or the pseudogene TRBV3-2) and TRBJ2-3; tentatively, D is TRBD2 (5 bases). Trimming took 0 bases from V and 1 from J, leaving 14 bases between them. The CDR3 totals 17 residues. Germline CDR1 LGHDT, CDR2 YNNKEL (reference sequence).

This chain connects TRBV9 to TRBJ2-5; D is perhaps TRBD1 (6 bases). The CDR3 extends over 15 amino acids. Germline assignment: CDR1 SGDLS and CDR2 YYNGEE. Deletions cut 2 bases from V and 5 bases from J, with 16 bases between. The DNA of the CDR3 is TGTGCCAGCAGCGTTGGACAGCCACCCTTGGAGACCCAGTACTTC. Its translation: CASSVGQPPLETQYF.

CDR3: CASSPPPLSNYGYTF. Here the CDR3 DNA reads TGTGCCAGCAGCCCTCCTCCACTGTCTAACTATGGCTACACCTTC. The rearrangement links TRBV5-6 to TRBJ1-2; D gene unclear. There are 15 residues in the CDR3. The germline V and J ends were trimmed by 4 bases and 0 bases, with 13 bases remaining between them. CDR1 is SGHDT and CDR2 is YYEEEE in the germline V gene.